The rows below give T cell receptor beta chains drawn from one sample of a study of identical twins. Via MiXCR, TCRdb re-called the 5' RACE reads, giving one row per CDR3 protein. The sample has 250,000 to 300,000 distinct CDR3 sequences; more than 8% are singletons. The same data also went into a second study, on yellow fever vaccine responses in identical twins.

Material: CD8+ T cells sorted from blood. Receptors were obtained from a woman younger than 35 in good health. Each CDR3 is given with its conserved first and last residue. The order of the fields is J gene, clone size, D gene, V gene, CDR3 length, CDR3 protein, CDR3 DNA. D genes are given only for firm matches. Clone sizes are given selectively: once, few, many, or a class where the clone is expanded.

J gene: TRBJ2-3; clone size: .; D gene: .; V gene: TRBV9; CDR3 length: 12; CDR3 protein: CASSVGGDTQYF; CDR3 DNA: TGTGCCAGCAGCGTAGGGGGCGATACGCAGTATTTT
J gene: TRBJ2-3; clone size: many; D gene: .; V gene: TRBV3-1; CDR3 length: 15; CDR3 protein: CASSQEDRGTDTQYF; CDR3 DNA: TGTGCCAGCAGCCAAGAAGACAGAGGCACAGATACGCAGTATTTT
J gene: TRBJ2-1; clone size: .; D gene: .; V gene: TRBV10-3; CDR3 length: 15; CDR3 protein: CAISASITGRGEQFF; CDR3 DNA: TGTGCCATCAGTGCATCCATCACAGGGAGAGGGGAGCAGTTCTTC
J gene: TRBJ2-2; clone size: .; D gene: .; V gene: TRBV29-1; CDR3 length: 14; CDR3 protein: CSVEGGQRTGELFF; CDR3 DNA: TGCAGCGTTGAAGGCGGGCAGCGCACCGGGGAGCTGTTTTTT
J gene: TRBJ2-2; clone size: .; D gene: .; V gene: TRBV25-1; CDR3 length: 14; CDR3 protein: CASSDVLDTGELFF; CDR3 DNA: TGTGCCAGCAGTGATGTGTTGGACACCGGGGAGCTGTTTTTT
J gene: TRBJ2-3; clone size: .; D gene: TRBD2; V gene: TRBV6-1; CDR3 length: 17; CDR3 protein: CASSGSFVRGEADTQYF; CDR3 DNA: TGTGCCAGCAGTGGGTCGTTTGTGCGGGGGGAAGCAGATACGCAGTATTTT
J gene: TRBJ2-7; clone size: few; D gene: .; V gene: TRBV5-6; CDR3 length: 14; CDR3 protein: CASSLAGGDYEQYF; CDR3 DNA: TGTGCCAGCAGCTTGGCCGGGGGTGACTACGAGCAGTACTTC
J gene: TRBJ2-7; clone size: .; D gene: TRBD2; V gene: TRBV4-2; CDR3 length: 13; CDR3 protein: CASSAGLVYEQYF; CDR3 DNA: TGTGCCAGCAGCGCAGGACTAGTCTACGAGCAGTACTTC
J gene: TRBJ2-7; clone size: many; D gene: .; V gene: TRBV5-6; CDR3 length: 14; CDR3 protein: CASSLWGSSYEQYF; CDR3 DNA: TGTGCCAGCAGCTTATGGGGGAGCTCCTACGAGCAGTACTTC
J gene: TRBJ2-5; clone size: .; D gene: TRBD2; V gene: TRBV2; CDR3 length: 15; CDR3 protein: CASSGSGGAAETQYF; CDR3 DNA: TGTGCCAGCAGTGGATCCGGGGGGGCCGCGGAGACCCAGTACTTC
J gene: TRBJ2-3; clone size: many; D gene: .; V gene: TRBV2; CDR3 length: 14; CDR3 protein: CASRVGSSTDTQYF; CDR3 DNA: TGTGCCAGCAGGGTCGGTTCCAGCACAGATACGCAGTATTTT
J gene: TRBJ2-5; clone size: few; D gene: .; V gene: TRBV28; CDR3 length: 14; CDR3 protein: CASSFDRNQETQYF; CDR3 DNA: TGTGCCAGCAGTTTTGACAGGAACCAAGAGACCCAGTACTTC
J gene: TRBJ1-1; clone size: .; D gene: .; V gene: TRBV20-1; CDR3 length: 11; CDR3 protein: CSARKGFEAFF; CDR3 DNA: TGCAGTGCTAGGAAGGGGTTTGAAGCTTTCTTT